This TCR beta chain appears in the sequencing data of a study of OX40 agonist ivuxolimab in advanced cancers. Looking at the study overall: The drug used for patients, ivuxolimab, was an agonistic anti-OX40 (CD134) antibody.

Concerning this clone: Its antigen is currently unknown.

The CDR3 has 16 residues. V lost 7 bases and J 5 bases, leaving 22 bases between the germline ends. CDR1 SNHLY and CDR2 FYNNEI come from the germline V gene. Sequencing was performed with immunoSEQ multiplex PCR; in TCRdb, only in-frame clones are kept and a portion is missing. Seen here are about 73,000 clones, 85% to 90% observed once, and the top ten hold roughly 7.3%. Study-level results: Those patients achieving a partial response at 0.1-3.0 mg/kg showed among the lowest clonal expansion.

The genes are TRBV2 and TRBJ2-3; TRBD2 might be the D (6 bases). The sequencing here drew on CD4+ or CD8+ T cells sorted from blood, taken in a trial of the OX40 agonist ivuxolimab. This receptor was obtained from an adult with an advanced solid tumor such as melanoma, head and neck, liver or kidney cancer. CDR3 sequence (DNA): TGTGCCAGCACCCCATGGGCCTTTCTGGGAGGAGATACGCAGTATTTT. This sequence encodes CASTPWAFLGGDTQYF. The variable domain in full, completed from reference TRBV2 and TRBJ2-3, reads EPEVTQTPSHQVTQMGQEVILRCVPISNHLYFYWYRQILGQKVEFLVSFYNNEISEKSEIFDDQFSVERPDGSNFTLKIRSTKLEDSAMYFCASTPWAFLGGDTQYFGPGTRLTVL.